Following are 15 T cell receptor beta chains from one sample sequenced in a study of T cell repertoires in cytomegalovirus infection. No antigen has been assigned to these receptors. TCRdb used MiXCR to reprocess the reads, holding one entry per CDR3 protein. This table holds about 740,000 distinct CDR3 sequences, 30% to 40% found once. Specimen: cultured PBMCs, collected from culture after CMV antigen stimulation. The receptors stem from a human donor in good health (CMV status not recorded). Some clones in this sample may be carry-over from other donors' samples.

This clonotype was observed a handful of times. The V and J genes are TRBV11-2 and TRBJ1-6; 8 bases are a match to TRBD1. CDR3 length equals 14 residues. The V and J ends lost 5 bases and 13 bases, in that order; junction bases with no gene match: 10. CDR1 is SGHAT and CDR2 is FQNNGV in the germline V gene. CDR3 in DNA: TGTGCCAGCAGCCGGGACAGGCCCTTCGAGCCCCTCCACTTT. It is translated as CASSRDRPFEPLHF.

The rearrangement links TRBV2 to TRBJ2-2; TRBD2 is a possible D gene (7 bases). Trimming took 8 bases from V and 3 from J, leaving 16 bases between them. CDR1 is SNHLY, CDR2 FYNNEI, per germline. This CDR3 comprises 15 residues. In DNA form, the CDR3 reads TGTGCCAGCGTGGTGGGAGGGGGATACACCGGGGAGCTGTTTTTT. It is translated as CASVVGGGYTGELFF.

The chain recombines TRBV2 with TRBJ2-1, with D perhaps matching TRBD2 (6 bases). The germline gives CDR1 SNHLY, CDR2 FYNNEI. V was pared by 7 bases and J by 6 bases, with 19 bases between. This CDR3 is built from 15 residues. For the CDR3, the DNA is TGTGCCAGCATTAGGGACTGGACGGAATCCAATGAGCAGTTCTTC. Translated: CASIRDWTESNEQFF.

This clonotype was seen a few times. The genes are TRBV2 and TRBJ1-5; the D is unclear. The length of the CDR3 is 13 residues. Germline CDR1 and CDR2: SNHLY and FYNNEI. The germline V and J ends were trimmed by 8 bases and 6 bases, with 14 bases remaining between them. As DNA, the CDR3 is TGTGCCAGCGGACCCGTTACCACTCAGCCCCAGCATTTT. As protein: CASGPVTTQPQHF.

This clonotype has only a few counts. V and J are TRBV7-6 and TRBJ2-5; perhaps TRBD2 as D (6 bases). V lost 7 bases and J 9 bases, leaving 15 bases between the germline ends. Germline CDR1 reads SGHVS; CDR2 reads FNYEAQ. CDR3 length: 12 amino acids. CDR3 nucleotides: TGTGCCAGCACCGAGGACGGAGGGGCCCAGTACTTC. Its protein product is CASTEDGGAQYF.

Of note for this clonotype: At one end the junction does not follow the germline gene, possibly because of a read error. The chain links TRBV7-8 to TRBJ1-4, with 8 bases lining up with TRBD1. In germline, CDR1 is SGHVS, CDR2 FQNEAQ. The CDR3 has 14 residues. This chain's CDR3 is CASSLARTGRKLLF. CDR3 bases: TGTGCCAGCAGCTTAGCAAGGACAGGGCGAAAACTGTTGTTT. The full variable domain, with the rest looked up from reference TRBV7-8 and TRBJ1-4, is GAGVSQSPRYKVAKRGQDVALRCDPISGHVSLFWYQQALGQGPEFLTYFQNEAQLDKSGLPSDRFFAERPEGSVSTLKIQRTQQEDSAVYLCASSLARTGRKLLFGSGTQLSVL.

This clonotype has only one observation. The V gene is TRBV7-9, the J gene TRBJ2-3; no clear D gene. Between the trimmed V and J ends, which lost 5 bases and 5 bases, there was a span of 11 bases. The germline CDR1 and CDR2 sequences are SEHNR and FQNEAQ (reference sequence). The CDR3 totals 13 residues. Here the CDR3 reads CASSPFSGDTQYF. The CDR3 DNA reads TGTGCCAGCAGCCCGTTTTCAGGAGATACGCAGTATTTT.

The rearrangement joins TRBV7-9 to TRBJ2-1; D gene uncertain. The CDR3 runs to 12 residues. Germline CDR1 SEHNR, CDR2 FQNEAQ (reference sequence). Trimming cost V 1 base and J 7 bases, with 5 bases left between them. The CDR3 nucleotides read TGTGCCAGCAGCTTAGAGAGTAATGAGCAGTTCTTC. Its translation is CASSLESNEQFF.

The DNA of the CDR3 is TGTGCCAGCAGCTCCAGTGGGCGCGGGAACACCGGGGAGCTGTTTTTT. Amino acids: CASSSSGRGNTGELFF. The chain employs TRBV11-3 and TRBJ2-2; D is unresolved. The CDR3 totals 16 residues. Trimming removed 4 bases at V and 1 base at J, with 13 bases between. Germline CDR1 SGHNT, CDR2 YENEEA.

This clonotype showed up just a few times. This chain links TRBV6-5 with TRBJ1-4; weak D call: TRBD1 (6 bases). V was cut by 5 bases and J by 8 bases, with 9 bases left in between. The CDR3 is 12 amino acids. Germline CDR1 MNHEY, CDR2 SVGAGI. CDR3 in amino acids: CASSLDREKLFF. The CDR3 coding sequence is TGTGCCAGCAGTCTGGACAGAGAAAAACTGTTTTTT.

The gene calls are TRBV28 and TRBJ1-5; D is undetermined. Between the trimmed V and J ends, which lost 6 bases and 7 bases, there was a span of 16 bases. The CDR3 sequence is 14 residues long. CDR1 and CDR2 (germline): MDHEN, SYDVKM. The CDR3 region has the DNA TGTGCCAGCAGACTAGGGAAGGTGTTCCAGCCCCAGCATTTT. Protein: CASRLGKVFQPQHF. Together with reference TRBV28 and TRBJ1-5, the CDR3 gives the full variable domain: DVKVTQSSRYLVKRTGEKVFLECVQDMDHENMFWYRQDPGLGLRLIYFSYDVKMKEKGDIPEGYSVSREKKERFSLILESASTNQTSMYLCASRLGKVFQPQHFGDGTRLSIL.

The table lists this clonotype with a few counts. V is TRBV7-9 and J is TRBJ1-1; D may be TRBD1 (6 bases). V dropped 1 base and J dropped 9 bases, with 9 bases sitting between them. CDR1 and CDR2 from the germline V gene are SEHNR and FQNEAQ (reference sequence). The CDR3 runs 12 residues. The DNA for the CDR3 is TGTGCCAGCAGCTTAGACAGGGAGAAAGCTTTCTTT. This gives the protein CASSLDREKAFF. Full variable domain (remainder filled in from reference TRBV7-9 and TRBJ1-1): DTGVSQNPRHKITKRGQNVTFRCDPISEHNRLYWYRQTLGQGPEFLTYFQNEAQLEKSRLLSDRFSAERPKGSFSTLEIQRTEQGDSAMYLCASSLDREKAFFGQGTRLTVV.

The V gene is TRBV7-2, the J gene TRBJ2-1; TRBD2 aligns across 11 bases. V dropped 0 bases and J dropped 5; count of bases not matched to a gene: 3. Germline CDR1 is SGHTA and CDR2 is FQGNSA. The CDR3 length is 16 residues. CDR3: CASSLAPSGGNNEQFF. The CDR3 DNA reads as TGTGCCAGCAGCTTAGCGCCTAGCGGGGGGAACAATGAGCAGTTCTTC.

The chain carries TRBV20-1 and TRBJ1-1, with D perhaps matching TRBD1 (5 bases). Trimming removed 5 bases at V and 6 bases at J, with 22 bases between. This CDR3 comprises 15 residues. CDR1 is DFQATT and CDR2 is SNEGSKA in the germline V gene (reference sequence). The CDR3 DNA sequence: TGCAGTGCTCCTGAACCGGGACCCGGGGGACCTGAAGCTTTCTTT. The encoded protein is CSAPEPGPGGPEAFF.

This clonotype was picked up a small number of times. The chain recombines TRBV7-2 with TRBJ2-7; D is perhaps TRBD1 (6 bases). Germline CDR1 reads SGHTA; CDR2 reads FQGNSA. The ends were cut back, 3 bases at V and 5 bases at J, with 11 bases in the middle. The CDR3 spans 13 residues. This CDR3 reads CASSFLHRDEQYF. The CDR3 DNA is TGTGCCAGCAGCTTTTTACACAGGGACGAGCAGTACTTC. Supplemented by reference TRBV7-2 and TRBJ2-7, the full variable domain reads GAGVSQSPSNKVTEKGKDVELRCDPISGHTALYWYRQSLGQGLEFLIYFQGNSAPDKSGLPSDRFSAERTGGSVSTLTIQRTQQEDSAVYLCASSFLHRDEQYFGPGTRLTVT.